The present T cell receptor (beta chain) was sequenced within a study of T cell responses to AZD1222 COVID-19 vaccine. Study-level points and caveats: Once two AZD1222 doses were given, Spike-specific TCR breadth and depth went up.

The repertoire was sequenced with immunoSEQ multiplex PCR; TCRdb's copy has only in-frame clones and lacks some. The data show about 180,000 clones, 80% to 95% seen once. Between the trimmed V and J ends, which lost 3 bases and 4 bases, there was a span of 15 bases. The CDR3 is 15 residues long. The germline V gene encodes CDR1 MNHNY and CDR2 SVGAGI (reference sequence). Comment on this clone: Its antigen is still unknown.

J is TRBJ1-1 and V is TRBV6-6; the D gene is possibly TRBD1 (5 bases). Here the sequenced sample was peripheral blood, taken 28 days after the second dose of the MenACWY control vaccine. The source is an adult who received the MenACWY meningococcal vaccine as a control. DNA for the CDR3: TGTGCCAGCAGTTATCCTGGGGGGAGGATCACTGAAGCTTTCTTT. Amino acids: CASSYPGGRITEAFF.